The 32 T cell receptor beta chains in this list originate from one sample, sequenced in a study of blood T cell repertoires in COVID-19. The assay was immunoSEQ multiplex PCR, and TCRdb's table has in-frame clones only and misses some. Of some 220,000 clones listed, roughly 84% are singletons. Sequencing was performed on peripheral blood. These receptors came from a woman aged 55-69 years who had recovered from COVID-19.

Only one count was recorded for this clone. V usage is TRBV4-3 and J usage is TRBJ2-5; 8 bases line up with TRBD1. Germline V gene data show CDR1 as LGHNA and CDR2 as YSLEER. Trimming at V came to 0 bases and at J to 5 bases, leaving 5 bases not matched to a gene. The CDR3 has 15 amino acids. CDR3 bases: TGCGCCAGCAGCCAAGATGTCTGGACAGGGGAGACCCAGTACTTC. It encodes CASSQDVWTGETQYF.

On this clone: Lacking the conserved final phenylalanine or tryptophan, this CDR3 likely reflects a read error. The DNA is omitted, as the CDR3 cannot be located on it reliably, and the CDR3 follows TCRdb's listing. The chain joins TRBV12-1 to TRBJ1-1; the table calls TRBD1, which could not be checked here. TRBV12-1 is deemed a pseudogene. Ends included, the CDR3 has 12 residues. CDR3 protein: CASSSTGGANPI.

This clone was counted a single time. This chain uses TRBV3-1 (or the pseudogene TRBV3-2) with TRBJ1-2; TRBD1 agrees at 7 bases. V shed 3 bases and J 4 bases; nucleotides not matched to a gene: 8. There are 15 residues in the CDR3. Germline CDR1 LGHDT, CDR2 YNNKEL (reference sequence). The CDR3 loop is CASSQTGFESYGYTF. Written as DNA, the CDR3 is TGTGCCAGCAGCCAGACAGGGTTTGAATCCTATGGCTACACCTTC.

The chain employs TRBV27 and TRBJ1-2, with TRBD1 identical over 7 bases. V was pared by 2 bases and J by 9 bases, with 12 bases of the junction left unmatched. Germline V gives CDR1 MNHEY, CDR2 SMNVEV (reference sequence). The CDR3 has 15 amino acids. The CDR3 bases are TGTGCCAGCAGTTTACGGGGGACAGAGATGTTTCGCTACACCTTC. This encodes CASSLRGTEMFRYTF.

V and J are TRBV5-1 and TRBJ2-3, with TRBD1 identical over 9 bases. The ends lost 1 base at V and 4 bases at J; junction bases unmatched: 1. Germline loops: CDR1 SGHRS, CDR2 YFSETQ. The CDR3 spans 14 residues. In DNA, the CDR3 is TGCGCCAGCAGCTTGACAGGGGGCGCAGATACGCAGTATTTT. It yields the protein CASSLTGGADTQYF.

This CDR3 is CASSVSSGRTEAFF. The CDR3 nucleotides are TGTGCCAGCAGCGTCAGCAGTGGGCGCACTGAAGCTTTCTTT. The rearrangement joins TRBV9 to TRBJ1-1; D is undetermined. In germline, CDR1 is SGDLS, CDR2 YYNGEE. CDR3 length: 14 residues. The V end was cut by 2 bases, the J end by 4 bases, with 12 bases between.

This chain links TRBV6-4 with TRBJ1-6; 7 bases line up with TRBD1. Germline lookup yields CDR1 MRHNA and CDR2 SNTAGT. V lost 0 bases, J lost 7 bases, and 6 bases stayed unmatched. CDR3 size: 16 residues. CDR3 sequence reads: CASSDSPGTANSPLHF. In DNA form, the CDR3 reads TGTGCCAGCAGTGACTCCCCCGGGACAGCCAATTCACCCCTCCACTTT.

V gene TRBV6-6 combines with J gene TRBJ1-5; no clear D gene. The CDR3 loop spans 13 amino acids. Germline loops: CDR1 MNHNY, CDR2 SVGAGI (reference sequence). Trimming left V 7 bases short and J 5 bases short, with 12 bases between. DNA for the CDR3: TGTGCCAGCACCTACAGTCCATATCAGCCCCAGCATTTT. It codes for CASTYSPYQPQHF.

Only a few counts were recorded for this clone. One end of the junction is discordant with germline, which a read error may explain. The genes are TRBV7-7 and TRBJ2-3; 9 bases map to TRBD2. Germline V gives CDR1 SSHAT, CDR2 FNYEAQ (reference sequence). The length of the CDR3 is 15 residues. DNA of the CDR3: TGTGCTAGCAGCTTAGGCGGGGGGGCCACAGATACGCAGTATTTT. This gives the protein CASSLGGGATDTQYF.

This clone occurred once. The chain couples TRBV30 to TRBJ1-2; TRBD1 is a possible D gene (6 bases). V lost 5 bases, J lost 0 bases, and 19 bases lay in between. Germline lookup yields CDR1 GTSNPN and CDR2 SVGIG (reference sequence). The CDR3 sequence is 16 residues long. CDR3 in DNA: TGTGCCTGGCTGACAGGATACTTTGTAGCTAACTATGGCTACACCTTC. Translation gives CAWLTGYFVANYGYTF.

The chain joins TRBV5-4 to TRBJ1-2; 7 nucleotides align to TRBD1. Germline lookup yields CDR1 SGHNT and CDR2 YYREEE (reference sequence). Unmatched junction bases numbered 10, after V lost 4 bases and J lost 4 bases. The CDR3 sequence is 15 residues long. The CDR3 nucleotides read TGTGCCAGCAGCGGCGGGACAGACCTATTCTATGGCTACACCTTC. It codes for CASSGGTDLFYGYTF.

As regards this clone: The sample holds other DNA sequences that translate to the same CDR3. The V gene is TRBV12-3 or TRBV12-4, the J gene TRBJ1-6, with 8 bases that match TRBD1. CDR3 size: 13 residues. Trimming removed 1 base from V and 13 bases from J; junction bases left unmatched: 3. The CDR3 nucleotides read TGTGCCAGCAGTTTAGACAGGGGGACCCCCCTCCACTTT. Its protein is CASSLDRGTPLHF.

V gene TRBV18 combines with J gene TRBJ1-4; TRBD1 matches 7 bases. The CDR3 extends over 15 amino acids. Germline V gene data show CDR1 as KGHSH and CDR2 as LQKENI. The V and J ends lost 0 bases and 7 bases, in that order; junction bases with no gene match: 5. The DNA for the CDR3 is TGTGCCAGCTCACCACCTTCACAGGGGAGTGAAAAACTGTTTTTT. It codes for CASSPPSQGSEKLFF.

This clone was found many times. The rearrangement links TRBV10-3 to TRBJ1-2, with TRBD1 matching over 7 bases. Germline CDR1 reads ENHRY; CDR2 reads SYGVKD. J lost 8 bases, V lost 6 bases, and 6 bases had no gene match. The CDR3 contains 12 residues. The chain's CDR3 is CAISRQGGGYTF. The CDR3 bases are TGTGCCATCAGCAGACAGGGTGGGGGCTACACCTTC.

V is TRBV18 and J is TRBJ2-1; TRBD2 matches at 13 bases. The trim removed 8 bases at V and 7 bases at J, leaving 8 bases unmatched. This CDR3 has 15 residues. CDR1 is KGHSH, CDR2 LQKENI, per germline. CDR3 DNA: TGTGCCAGCGCCACTAGCGGGGGGGACCTAAATGAGCAGTTCTTC. It is translated as CASATSGGDLNEQFF. Full variable domain (remainder filled in from reference TRBV18 and TRBJ2-1): NAGVMQNPRHLVRRRGQEARLRCSPMKGHSHVYWYRQLPEEGLKFMVYLQKENIIDESGMPKERFSAEFPKEGPSILRIQQVVRGDSAAYFCASATSGGDLNEQFFGPGTRLTVL.

The V call is TRBV7-2, the J call TRBJ2-5, with 16 bases fitting TRBD2. With V trimmed by 6 bases and J by 4 bases, 8 bases remained unmatched. This CDR3 spans 17 amino acids. Germline V gene lookup returns CDR1 SGHTA and CDR2 FQGNSA. In DNA, the CDR3 is TGTGCCAGCAGAGGGACTAGCGGGGGGGGTGGAGGAGAGACCCAGTACTTC. This sequence encodes CASRGTSGGGGGETQYF.

V usage is TRBV15 and J usage is TRBJ2-1; D gene ambiguous. Germline V gene lookup returns CDR1 LNHNV and CDR2 YYDKDF (reference sequence). V shed 4 bases and J shed 4 bases, with 5 bases lying between them. This CDR3 has 12 amino acids. CDR3 sequence reads: CATSTLYNEQFF. CDR3 bases: TGTGCCACCAGCACCTTATACAATGAGCAGTTCTTC.

This chain links TRBV27 with TRBJ2-3; D is uncertain. The germline CDR1 and CDR2 sequences are MNHEY and SMNVEV (reference sequence). The CDR3 is made up of 12 amino acids. The germline V and J ends were trimmed by 0 bases and 5 bases, with 3 bases remaining between them. CDR3 amino acids: CASSLSGDTQYF. CDR3 DNA: TGTGCCAGCAGTTTATCCGGAGATACGCAGTATTTT.

This chain uses TRBV20-1 with TRBJ1-6, with D perhaps TRBD1 (5 bases). This CDR3 is built from 15 residues. The germline CDR1 and CDR2 sequences are DFQATT and SNEGSKA (reference sequence). Trimming shortened V by 3 bases and J by 2 bases, and 11 bases separated the two germline ends. The CDR3 coding sequence is TGCAGTGCTAGTCGGGGGTCGCCCTATAATTCACCCCTCCACTTT. It codes for CSASRGSPYNSPLHF.

This chain connects TRBV19 to TRBJ1-1; D not certain. The germline gives CDR1 LNHDA, CDR2 SQIVND (reference sequence). This CDR3 region has 14 residues. The germline V and J ends were trimmed by 2 bases and 5 bases, with 12 bases remaining between them. The CDR3 DNA is TGTGCCAGTAGTATAAGGCGGGTACAGACTGAAGCTTTCTTT. The encoded protein is CASSIRRVQTEAFF.

V gene TRBV6-5 combines with J gene TRBJ1-2, with no clear D. V was clipped by 10 bases and J by 8 bases, with 26 bases between them. Germline V lookup: CDR1 MNHEY, CDR2 SVGAGI. The CDR3 length is 15 residues. The CDR3 DNA reads TGTGCCATATCGGTGATTTCCGGGTCCGGCTGGGGCTACACCTTC. As protein: CAISVISGSGWGYTF.

CDR3 DNA sequence: TGTGCCAGCAGTTTGTACAGGGGGCGAGGCTATGGCTACACCTTC. It specifies CASSLYRGRGYGYTF. The chain is built from TRBV7-9 and TRBJ1-2; 9 bases line up with TRBD1. CDR1 and CDR2 (germline): SEHNR, FQNEAQ (reference sequence). Unmatched junction bases numbered 9, after V lost 6 bases and J lost 4 bases. CDR3 length equals 15 residues.

The chain recombines TRBV9 with TRBJ2-7; 7 bases fit TRBD2. The germline V gene has CDR1 SGDLS and CDR2 YYNGEE. Unmatched junction bases numbered 5, after V lost 0 bases and J lost 5 bases. CDR3 size: 14 residues. CDR3 residues: CASSVGGSGNEQYF. The CDR3 region has the DNA TGTGCCAGCAGCGTAGGGGGCAGCGGGAACGAGCAGTACTTC.

V and J are TRBV14 and TRBJ2-3, with D possibly TRBD1 on 6 matching bases. Germline V lookup: CDR1 SGHDN, CDR2 FVKESK. This CDR3 comprises 14 residues. V gave up 4 bases and J gave up 6 bases, with 14 bases separating them. The CDR3 bases are TGTGCCAGCAGCCGTAGAGGGGGAACTGATACGCAGTATTTT. Translated, it gives CASSRRGGTDTQYF.

In its sample, this clone was seen once. The chain combines TRBV5-1 with TRBJ2-1; a possible D gene is TRBD1 (5 bases). Germline-derived CDR1 and CDR2 are SGHRS and YFSETQ. The ends were cut back, 3 bases at V and 5 bases at J, with 12 bases in the middle. This CDR3 region has 14 residues. The DNA for the CDR3 is TGCGCCAGCAGCTACTGGGCAGGGAACAATGAGCAGTTCTTC. Amino acids: CASSYWAGNNEQFF.

This clone was recorded once. V usage is TRBV5-6 and J usage is TRBJ2-1; D is perhaps TRBD1 (6 bases). The CDR3 runs 16 residues. Between the trimmed V and J ends, which lost 4 bases and 2 bases, there was a span of 16 bases. The germline gives CDR1 SGHDT, CDR2 YYEEEE. The chain's CDR3 is CASSSTRTAPYNEQFF. For the CDR3, the DNA is TGTGCCAGCAGCAGCACGAGGACAGCGCCCTACAATGAGCAGTTCTTC.

This chain joins TRBV7-8 and TRBJ1-2; D is unresolved. This CDR3 contains 15 residues. CDR1 SGHVS and CDR2 FQNEAQ come from the germline V gene. Trimming pared 3 bases from V and 1 base from J, leaving 12 bases between. The CDR3 loop reads CASSLRAPRNYGYTF. DNA of the CDR3: TGTGCCAGCAGCTTGCGGGCCCCCCGTAACTATGGCTACACCTTC.

The V call is TRBV3-1 (or the pseudogene TRBV3-2), the J call TRBJ2-2, with TRBD1 as a possible D gene (6 bases). Trimming pared 0 bases from V and 6 bases from J, leaving 17 bases between. This CDR3 contains 17 residues. Germline-derived CDR1 and CDR2 are LGHDT and YNNKEL (reference sequence). The CDR3 protein is CASSQEVGAGISGELFF. The DNA for the CDR3 is TGTGCCAGCAGCCAAGAAGTGGGGGCCGGTATATCCGGGGAGCTGTTTTTT.

The chain is built from TRBV12-5 and TRBJ1-2; D is perhaps TRBD1 (6 bases). This CDR3 is built from 15 residues. Between the trimmed V and J ends, which lost 5 bases and 7 bases, there was a span of 20 bases. The germline V gene encodes CDR1 LGHNT and CDR2 FRNRAP. The DNA of the CDR3 is TGTGCTAGTGGTCCAAGCCGGGACATGGCCTTTGGCTACACCTTC. Its protein product is CASGPSRDMAFGYTF.

The chain combines TRBV20-1 with TRBJ2-1, with 14 positions matching TRBD2. The CDR3 is 15 amino acids. J gave up 8 bases and V 3 bases, and 6 bases lay outside the gene matches. Germline V gene lookup returns CDR1 DFQATT and CDR2 SNEGSKA (reference sequence). The CDR3 loop reads CSASRLAGGHHEQFF. CDR3 sequence (DNA): TGCAGTGCTAGTCGACTAGCGGGGGGGCACCATGAGCAGTTCTTC.

The CDR3 spells CAWSVLQTGGSGYTF. For the CDR3, the DNA is TGTGCCTGGAGTGTACTACAGACAGGGGGATCTGGCTACACCTTC. The chain carries TRBV30 and TRBJ1-2, with TRBD1 matching over 9 bases. Germline V gives CDR1 GTSNPN, CDR2 SVGIG (reference sequence). The CDR3 is 15 amino acids. V trimming: 0 bases; J trimming: 7 bases; junction bases outside the gene matches: 9.

The chain has TRBV5-4 and TRBJ1-3, with D tentatively TRBD1 (5 bases). CDR3 length: 15 amino acids. Germline lookup yields CDR1 SGHNT and CDR2 YYREEE (reference sequence). The V end lost 2 bases, the J end lost 3 bases, and 12 bases lay between the germline ends. The CDR3 bases are TGTGCCAGCAGCTTCGGGGGTAGGGGTGGAAACACCATATATTTT. Amino acids: CASSFGGRGGNTIYF.